The 27 T cell receptor beta chains below come from one sample, sequenced in a study of response to subunit inactivated influenza vaccine. MiXCR was run by TCRdb on the RT-PCR reads, yielding one entry per CDR3 protein. This table has 150,000 to 200,000 distinct CDR3 sequences, approximately 12% appearing once. These data were also reused for a study on T cells expressing NK-cell markers. According to that study: TCR beta libraries carry UMIs added by 5'RACE template switching.

The sample here was CD8+ T cells sorted from PBMCs, taken roughly 12 days after vaccination. The receptors shown here come from a man aged 45-65 years who received an inactivated influenza vaccine.

V gene TRBV7-9 combines with J gene TRBJ1-1; 9 nucleotides match TRBD1. CDR3 length: 17 amino acids. Trimming cost V 1 base and J 1 base; bases outside gene matches: 7. The V gene's germline CDR1 is SEHNR and CDR2 FQNEAQ (reference sequence). The CDR3 sequence is CASSLDRGLGPNTEAFF. The CDR3 DNA is TGTGCCAGCAGCTTAGACAGGGGGCTGGGGCCGAACACTGAAGCTTTCTTT.

The chain couples TRBV30 to TRBJ2-1; D uncertain. Looked up from germline, CDR1 is GTSNPN and CDR2 is SVGIG (reference sequence). The CDR3 has 13 amino acids. Trimming removed 8 bases at V and 5 bases at J, with 16 bases between. The CDR3 nucleotides read TGTGCCAACCGGGCCTTGGAGCACAATGAGCAGTTCTTC. This gives the protein CANRALEHNEQFF.

This clonotype came up many times. This chain connects TRBV11-2 to TRBJ2-3; D possibly matches TRBD1 or TRBD2 (5 bases each). This CDR3 region has 15 residues. Germline CDR1 reads SGHAT; CDR2 reads FQNNGV. With 2 bases removed from V and 2 bases from J, the gap between germline ends came to 11 bases. The CDR3 reads CASSLSPGATDTQYF. The CDR3 region has the DNA TGTGCCAGCAGCTTAAGCCCCGGGGCCACAGATACGCAGTATTTT.

On this clonotype: An end of the junction does not agree with germline; a read error may underlie this. CDR3 sequence reads: CASSQDQLAGGYNAQFF. Here the CDR3 DNA reads TGCGCCAGCAGCCAAGATCAGCTAGCGGGGGGGTACAATGCGCAGTTCTTC. This rearrangement joins TRBV4-3 to TRBJ2-1; TRBD2 matches at 12 bases. The germline gives CDR1 LGHNA, CDR2 YSLEER. There are 17 residues in the CDR3.

In regard to this clonotype: At one end, the junction sequence differs from germline, possibly due to a read error. J is TRBJ2-5 and V is TRBV7-9; TRBD2 is a possible D gene (5 bases). The CDR3 consists of 11 residues. Germline loops: CDR1 SEHNR, CDR2 FQNEAQ (reference sequence). The CDR3 DNA follows: TGTGCCAGCAGCTTAGTCGAGGACCGGGATTTT. Its protein is CASSLVEDRDF.

This chain uses TRBV7-8 with TRBJ1-5; a weak D match, TRBD1 (5 bases). CDR1 and CDR2 (germline): SGHVS, FQNEAQ. This CDR3 region has 15 residues. V lost 2 bases, J lost 4 bases, and 12 bases lay in between. As DNA, the CDR3 is TGTGCCAGCAGCTTAAACCAGGGTCGAAATCAGCCCCAGCATTTT. It translates to CASSLNQGRNQPQHF.

This clonotype was seen only a few times. The rearrangement uses TRBV18 and TRBJ2-4; D is perhaps TRBD1 (5 bases). This CDR3 spans 16 amino acids. The ends were cut back, 5 bases at V and 0 bases at J, with 14 bases in the middle. CDR1 and CDR2 from the germline V gene are KGHSH and LQKENI. The DNA of the CDR3 is TGTGCCAGCTCAACAATTTCGACAGCAGCCAAAAACATTCAGTACTTC. This encodes CASSTISTAAKNIQYF. The whole variable domain, remainder taken from reference TRBV18 and TRBJ2-4, is NAGVMQNPRHLVRRRGQEARLRCSPMKGHSHVYWYRQLPEEGLKFMVYLQKENIIDESGMPKERFSAEFPKEGPSILRIQQVVRGDSAAYFCASSTISTAAKNIQYFGAGTRLSVL.

The table lists this clonotype with a few counts. This chain connects TRBV7-8 to TRBJ2-5; TRBD2 aligns across 10 bases. V shed 3 bases, J shed 4 bases, and the junction held 5 bases outside the gene matches. The germline V gene encodes CDR1 SGHVS and CDR2 FQNEAQ. CDR3 size: 15 residues. As DNA, the CDR3 is TGTGCCAGCAGCTTTCGGACTAGCGGACCAGAGACCCAGTACTTC. Amino acid sequence: CASSFRTSGPETQYF.

This clonotype was counted at least ten times. The chain is built from TRBV15 and TRBJ1-2; 7 bases agree with TRBD1. The germline V gene has CDR1 LNHNV and CDR2 YYDKDF (reference sequence). V was pared by 0 bases and J by 7 bases, with 5 bases of the junction left unmatched. The CDR3 is made up of 14 amino acids. In DNA, the CDR3 is TGTGCCACCAGCAGAGAAGACAGGGATGGTGGCTACACCTTC. Translation: CATSREDRDGGYTF.

Ten or more counts support this clonotype. The V call is TRBV12-3 or TRBV12-4, the J call TRBJ1-2; TRBD1 aligns across 12 bases. The CDR3 is 16 residues long. V lost 5 bases and J lost 4; bases outside the gene matches: 8. DNA of the CDR3: TGTGCCAGCAGTCCCCCCGGGGACAGGGGGCCCTATGGCTACACCTTC. Its protein is CASSPPGDRGPYGYTF.

This clonotype was counted only a few times. This sequence joins TRBV7-2 and TRBJ2-7; the match to TRBD2 covers 10 bases. Germline CDR1 and CDR2: SGHTA and FQGNSA. This CDR3 contains 14 residues. The V segment lost 3 bases and the J segment 4 bases; nucleotides outside the gene matches: 3. The CDR3 nucleotides read TGTGCCAGCAGCTTCCTAGCGGGGGATTACGAGCAGTACTTC. It is translated as CASSFLAGDYEQYF.

This clonotype was seen a few times. The CDR3 loop reads CASSQGFADTEAFF. The CDR3, as DNA: TGCGCCAGCAGCCAAGGGTTTGCAGACACTGAAGCTTTCTTT. V and J are TRBV4-1 and TRBJ1-1; D remains ambiguous. The germline gives CDR1 MGHRA, CDR2 YSYEKL. V was clipped by 1 base and J by 3 bases, with 9 bases between them. The CDR3 is 14 residues long.

The gene calls are TRBV24-1 and TRBJ2-1; D is tentatively TRBD1 or TRBD2 (5 bases each). V was cut by 4 bases and J by 5 bases, with 17 bases left in between. Germline CDR1 is KGHDR and CDR2 is SFDVKD. The CDR3 sequence is 16 residues long. The CDR3 here is CATSEIGTRGDNEQFF. As DNA, the CDR3 is TGTGCCACCAGTGAAATCGGGACGCGTGGGGACAATGAGCAGTTCTTC.

In this sample, this clonotype turned up a few times. V is TRBV15 and J is TRBJ2-1; 9 positions agree with TRBD2. Looked up from germline, CDR1 is LNHNV and CDR2 is YYDKDF (reference sequence). The CDR3 length is 13 residues. Unmatched junction bases numbered 5, after V lost 4 bases and J lost 10 bases. DNA of the CDR3: TGTGCCACCAGCAAAATAGCGGGAGCCGAGCAGTTCTTC. Protein product: CATSKIAGAEQFF.

This clonotype was seen a few times. This chain uses TRBV28 with TRBJ2-5; D not certain. The V gene lost 5 bases and the J gene lost 4 bases, with 11 bases spanning the gap. Germline V lookup: CDR1 MDHEN, CDR2 SYDVKM. This CDR3 comprises 13 residues. CDR3 sequence (DNA): TGTGCCAGCAGTGGGGTGGGGATAGAGACCCAGTACTTC. This gives the protein CASSGVGIETQYF.

This clonotype was seen a few times. The V gene is TRBV5-1, the J gene TRBJ1-2; tentative D call: TRBD1 (5 bases). Germline CDR1 and CDR2: SGHRS and YFSETQ. The CDR3 has 13 residues. Between the trimmed V and J ends, which lost 4 bases and 1 base, there was a span of 8 bases. CDR3 residues: CASSDSLNYGYTF. The CDR3 DNA follows: TGCGCCAGCAGCGACAGTCTTAACTATGGCTACACCTTC. The full variable domain, its missing parts supplied by reference TRBV5-1 and TRBJ1-2, is KAGVTQTPRYLIKTRGQQVTLSCSPISGHRSVSWYQQTPGQGLQFLFEYFSETQRNKGNFPGRFSGRQFSNSRSEMNVSTLELGDSALYLCASSDSLNYGYTFGSGTRLTVV.

In regard to this clonotype: At one of its ends the junction is not consistent with the germline gene, which may arise from a read error. This chain uses TRBV7-9 with TRBJ1-2; D possibly corresponds to TRBD1 (5 bases). CDR1 is SEHNR and CDR2 is FQNEAQ in the germline V gene (reference sequence). The CDR3 is 13 residues long. Written as DNA, the CDR3 is TGTGCCACCCCGGAAAGGGGTGGCTATTGCTACACCTTC. The encoded protein is CATPERGGYCYTF.

This clonotype was detected a few times. The rearrangement uses TRBV12-5 and TRBJ1-1; 8 nucleotides line up with TRBD1. Germline CDR1 reads LGHNT; CDR2 reads FRNRAP. The CDR3 is 14 residues long. After removal of 5 bases from V and 5 bases from J, the junction contained 7 bases not matched to a gene. CDR3 residues: CASGRPDRETEAFF. The CDR3 DNA follows: TGTGCTAGTGGTCGTCCGGACAGGGAGACTGAAGCTTTCTTT.

Many counts were recorded for this clonotype. CDR3 sequence (DNA): TGCGCCAGCAGCCAGGACAGGGCCTACGAGCAGTACTTC. Translating it yields CASSQDRAYEQYF. The J gene is TRBJ2-7, the V gene TRBV5-1; 8 nucleotides line up with TRBD1. Germline V gene data show CDR1 as SGHRS and CDR2 as YFSETQ. This CDR3 is 13 amino acids long. Trimming took 4 bases from V and 2 from J; bases not matched to a gene: 2. Combining the CDR3 with reference TRBV5-1 and TRBJ2-7 gives the whole variable domain KAGVTQTPRYLIKTRGQQVTLSCSPISGHRSVSWYQQTPGQGLQFLFEYFSETQRNKGNFPGRFSGRQFSNSRSEMNVSTLELGDSALYLCASSQDRAYEQYFGPGTRLTVT.

This clonotype was recorded a few times. This chain uses TRBV18 with TRBJ2-1; D remains ambiguous. Trimming shortened V by 3 bases and J by 8 bases, and 20 bases separated the two germline ends. This CDR3 contains 16 residues. Germline loops: CDR1 KGHSH, CDR2 LQKENI. The CDR3 is CASSPEVRQLGDEQFF. The CDR3 DNA sequence: TGTGCCAGCTCACCCGAGGTGCGCCAGCTTGGGGATGAGCAGTTCTTC.

This clonotype was observed a handful of times. The chain has TRBV2 and TRBJ2-7, with D perhaps matching TRBD1 (7 bases). With 6 bases removed from V and 2 bases from J, the gap between germline ends came to 14 bases. The CDR3 runs 14 residues. Germline CDR1 reads SNHLY; CDR2 reads FYNNEI. CDR3 DNA sequence: TGTGCCAGCAGCCTAGCGACAGGGCCCTACGAGCAGTACTTC. Protein: CASSLATGPYEQYF.

The genes are TRBV3-1 and TRBJ2-3, with D possibly matching TRBD2 (6 bases). CDR1 LGHDT and CDR2 YNNKEL come from the germline V gene (reference sequence). V lost 0 bases and J 6 bases, leaving 19 bases between the germline ends. The CDR3 has 17 residues. CDR3: CASSQEGGERPPDTQYF. In DNA form, the CDR3 reads TGTGCCAGCAGCCAAGAAGGAGGGGAGCGACCCCCGGATACGCAGTATTTT.

The J gene is TRBJ1-1, the V gene TRBV16; a weak D match, TRBD1 (5 bases). This CDR3 spans 16 amino acids. V gave up 3 bases and J gave up 1 base, with 15 bases separating them. CDR1 KGHSY and CDR2 FQNENV come from the germline V gene. The CDR3 reads CASSQSGQGPNTEAFF. CDR3 nucleotides: TGTGCCAGCAGCCAGAGCGGTCAGGGACCGAACACTGAAGCTTTCTTT.

This sequence joins TRBV27 and TRBJ2-1, with 7 bases identical to TRBD1. This CDR3 spans 15 amino acids. The V gene's germline CDR1 is MNHEY and CDR2 SMNVEV (reference sequence). The junction had 3 bases not matched to a gene; V was cut back by 0 bases and J by 4 bases. CDR3 region: CASSLSSTGYNEQFF. CDR3 DNA sequence: TGTGCCAGCAGTTTATCGTCGACAGGGTACAATGAGCAGTTCTTC.

The chain couples TRBV19 to TRBJ2-1; D perhaps matches TRBD2 (5 bases). The CDR3 has 15 amino acids. Trimming cost V 3 bases and J 2 bases, with 11 bases left between them. Germline CDR1 is LNHDA and CDR2 is SQIVND (reference sequence). CDR3 sequence (DNA): TGTGCCAGTAGTATCGGGCTAGCCCCCTACAATGAGCAGTTCTTC. As protein: CASSIGLAPYNEQFF.

This clonotype was detected many times. This chain joins TRBV15 and TRBJ1-4, with D unclear. Between the trimmed V and J ends, which lost 5 bases and 3 bases, there was a span of 13 bases. Germline lookup yields CDR1 LNHNV and CDR2 YYDKDF (reference sequence). The CDR3 contains 15 residues. The CDR3 coding sequence is TGTGCCACCAGCTGGAGGACCCCGGCTAATGAAAAACTGTTTTTT. This sequence encodes CATSWRTPANEKLFF.

This clonotype appeared many times. The rearrangement links TRBV28 to TRBJ1-4; 10 nucleotides align to TRBD1. Germline V gene sequence: CDR1 MDHEN, CDR2 SYDVKM. This CDR3 has 14 amino acids. The V and J ends lost 4 bases and 5 bases, in that order; junction bases with no gene match: 1. The CDR3 DNA sequence: TGTGCCAGCAGTTGGGGACAGGGGAATGAAAAACTGTTTTTT. This gives the protein CASSWGQGNEKLFF.